A single sample gave rise to the 17 T cell receptor beta chains below, sequenced in a study of cytomegalovirus exposure and HLA in healthy donors. The data were produced by immunoSEQ multiplex PCR, yet TCRdb's version contains in-frame clones alone and is incomplete. The table shows about 60,000 clones, with approximately 95% occurring only once. Source material: PBMCs. The receptors were sampled from a woman aged 18-29 years in good health and CMV-seropositive.

There are a few counts of this clone. This sequence joins TRBV20-1 and TRBJ2-7; 9 bases line up with TRBD1. The CDR3 covers 11 residues. The V gene's germline CDR1 is DFQATT and CDR2 SNEGSKA (reference sequence). V lost 6 bases to trimming and J lost 4 bases; unmatched junction nucleotides: 1. The CDR3 DNA sequence: TGCAGTGCGGGGACAGGGTACGAGCAGTACTTC. Amino acids: CSAGTGYEQYF.

This chain uses TRBV5-5 with TRBJ2-1; D remains ambiguous. With 4 bases removed from V and 7 bases from J, the gap between germline ends came to 12 bases. Germline-derived CDR1 and CDR2 are SGHKS and YYEKEE (reference sequence). CDR3 length equals 13 residues. This CDR3 reads CASSGSDLNEQFF. CDR3 nucleotide sequence: TGTGCCAGCAGCGGATCAGACTTAAATGAGCAGTTCTTC.

This rearrangement joins TRBV30 to TRBJ2-7; 11 bases match TRBD2. V dropped 6 bases and J dropped 3; count of bases not matched to a gene: 7. The CDR3 spans 14 residues. CDR1 GTSNPN and CDR2 SVGIG come from the germline V gene (reference sequence). CDR3 coding DNA: TGTGCCTGTACCGGGACTAGCGGAAACTACGAGCAGTACTTC. Encoded protein: CACTGTSGNYEQYF.

The chain combines TRBV5-1 with TRBJ1-1; possible D gene TRBD1, 5 bases. The CDR3 covers 13 residues. Germline assignment: CDR1 SGHRS and CDR2 YFSETQ. The V gene lost 5 bases and the J gene lost 4 bases, with 12 bases spanning the gap. CDR3 nucleotides: TGCGCCAGCAGGGATCTTAGGGGCACTGAAGCTTTCTTT. It specifies CASRDLRGTEAFF.

This chain connects TRBV27 to TRBJ1-3; perhaps TRBD1 as D (6 bases). This CDR3 spans 14 amino acids. V dropped 5 bases and J dropped 1 base, with 9 bases sitting between them. Germline lookup yields CDR1 MNHEY and CDR2 SMNVEV (reference sequence). The CDR3 protein is CASSMRGSGNTIYF. CDR3 bases: TGTGCCAGCAGTATGAGGGGGTCTGGAAACACCATATATTTT.

Here the CDR3 reads CASSEGPGVIAGELFF. The CDR3 coding sequence is TGTGCCAGCAGTGAAGGGCCGGGGGTGATAGCCGGGGAGCTGTTTTTT. The chain employs TRBV6-1 and TRBJ2-2; tentative D call: TRBD2 (6 bases). The CDR3 sequence is 16 residues long. The germline gives CDR1 MNHNS, CDR2 SASEGT. Between the trimmed V and J ends, which lost 1 base and 6 bases, there was a span of 15 bases.

J is TRBJ2-3 and V is TRBV29-1; TRBD2 might be the D (6 bases). Germline V lookup: CDR1 SQVTM, CDR2 ANQGSEA. This CDR3 has 16 residues. The V end lost 7 bases, the J end lost 0 bases, and 20 bases lay between the germline ends. The CDR3 nucleotides read TGCAGCGCCATCTCGAGTGGGCGGGGTAGCACAGATACGCAGTATTTT. This gives the protein CSAISSGRGSTDTQYF.

The V gene is TRBV5-1, the J gene TRBJ2-1; the D gene is possibly TRBD2 (5 bases). Germline CDR1 reads SGHRS; CDR2 reads YFSETQ. V was clipped by 6 bases and J by 7 bases, with 17 bases between them. CDR3 length: 14 residues. CDR3 sequence: CASTPGSSGNEQFF. The CDR3 DNA is TGCGCCAGCACCCCGGGATCCAGTGGGAATGAGCAGTTCTTC.

The chain combines TRBV25-1 with TRBJ2-2; 10 bases line up with TRBD2. There are 16 residues in the CDR3. Trimming cost V 4 bases and J 6 bases; bases outside gene matches: 8. CDR1 MGHDK and CDR2 SYGVNS come from the germline V gene. The CDR3 DNA reads TGTGCCAGCAGTGTAACTAGCGGGACCACTCCCGGGGAGCTGTTTTTT. Translated, it gives CASSVTSGTTPGELFF.

The J gene is TRBJ1-1, the V gene TRBV4-1; D not resolved. Per germline, CDR1 MGHRA and CDR2 YSYEKL. This CDR3 has 14 residues. The V gene lost 4 bases and the J gene lost 0 bases, with 9 bases spanning the gap. For the CDR3, the DNA is TGCGCCAGCAGCCCCACTCTTTTGAACACTGAAGCTTTCTTT. It is translated as CASSPTLLNTEAFF.

The chain recombines TRBV29-1 with TRBJ2-1, with 9 nucleotides matching TRBD2. The CDR3 contains 14 residues. The V segment lost 3 bases and the J segment 5 bases; nucleotides outside the gene matches: 5. CDR1 is SQVTM, CDR2 ANQGSEA, per germline. CDR3 in amino acids: CSVDSSGVNNEQFF. CDR3 coding DNA: TGCAGCGTTGACTCTAGCGGGGTGAACAATGAGCAGTTCTTC.

The chain combines TRBV18 with TRBJ2-7, with D hard to call. The CDR3 extends over 12 amino acids. Germline-derived CDR1 and CDR2 are KGHSH and LQKENI. The V and J ends lost 2 bases and 4 bases respectively, with 6 bases between them. DNA for the CDR3: TGTGCCAGCTCACCAGAGCGTTACGAGCAGTACTTC. This codes for CASSPERYEQYF.

V gene TRBV5-1 combines with J gene TRBJ2-5; 10 bases are a match to TRBD2. Unmatched junction bases numbered 3, after V lost 2 bases and J lost 2 bases. Germline CDR1 and CDR2: SGHRS and YFSETQ. The CDR3 runs 15 residues. The CDR3 DNA reads TGCGCCAGCAGCTTTAGCGGGGGGAAACAAGAGACCCAGTACTTC. Translating gives CASSFSGGKQETQYF.

The V and J genes are TRBV7-9 and TRBJ1-2, with 8 positions matching TRBD1. Unmatched junction bases numbered 7, after V lost 6 bases and J lost 7 bases. The CDR3 totals 13 residues. Germline CDR1 is SEHNR and CDR2 is FQNEAQ (reference sequence). The CDR3 sequence: CASSSDRAAGYTF. CDR3 bases: TGTGCCAGCAGTTCGGACAGGGCTGCTGGCTACACCTTC.

The rearrangement links TRBV4-1 to TRBJ2-7; 7 bases match TRBD2. V lost 6 bases to trimming and J lost 5 bases; unmatched junction nucleotides: 7. The CDR3 contains 13 residues. Germline assignment: CDR1 MGHRA and CDR2 YSYEKL. CDR3 protein: CASRGGLRDEQYF. CDR3 DNA: TGCGCCAGCAGGGGAGGGTTGCGGGACGAGCAGTACTTC.

CDR3 amino acids: CASSGTGGNTQYF. CDR3 bases: TGTGCCAGCAGTGGGACAGGAGGGAATACGCAGTATTTT. V usage is TRBV2 and J usage is TRBJ2-3, with a tentative D call TRBD1 (7 bases). From germline, CDR1 is SNHLY and CDR2 FYNNEI. The CDR3 length is 13 residues. The V end lost 4 bases, the J end lost 7 bases, and 12 bases lay between the germline ends.

The V and J genes are TRBV28 and TRBJ2-5, with 8 bases identical to TRBD1. Trimming cost V 4 bases and J 4 bases; bases outside gene matches: 8. The CDR3 length is 15 residues. Germline V gene sequence: CDR1 MDHEN, CDR2 SYDVKM. CDR3 in DNA: TGTGCCAGCAGTTCGGGGGACAGGTTGGCAGAGACCCAGTACTTC. The encoded protein is CASSSGDRLAETQYF.